Presented here are 30 T cell receptor beta chains from one specimen sequenced in a study of T cell responses to AZD1222 COVID-19 vaccine. Repertoires were generated with immunoSEQ multiplex PCR, while TCRdb's copy carries only in-frame clones and drops some. The sample holds about 88,000 clones, 92% seen once. Material: peripheral blood, obtained on day 0 of AZD1222 vaccination. Receptors originate from an adult in good health.

V usage is TRBV28 and J usage is TRBJ2-7; unclear D gene. The CDR3 is 15 residues long. Trimming stripped 5 bases from V and 0 bases from J, with 14 bases between. Germline V gene lookup returns CDR1 MDHEN and CDR2 SYDVKM. The CDR3 DNA follows: TGTGCCAGCAGTACCGGACGGCCTGTCTCCTACGAGCAGTACTTC. Its translation: CASSTGRPVSYEQYF.

V usage is TRBV7-3 and J usage is TRBJ1-1; TRBD1 is a possible D gene (6 bases). V shed 5 bases and J shed 2 bases, with 15 bases lying between them. This CDR3 is 15 amino acids long. Germline V gene lookup returns CDR1 SGHTA and CDR2 FQGTGA. This chain's CDR3 is CASSPPGVGNTEAFF. The CDR3 DNA follows: TGTGCCAGCAGCCCGCCAGGGGTTGGCAACACTGAAGCTTTCTTT.

This sequence joins TRBV19 and TRBJ2-5; a weak D match, TRBD2 (5 bases). V lost 5 bases to trimming and J lost 5 bases, with 15 bases between them. The CDR3 contains 14 residues. From germline, CDR1 is LNHDA and CDR2 SQIVND (reference sequence). Here the CDR3 DNA reads TGTGCCAGTAGTGAGGGCCGGAATTGGGAGACCCAGTACTTC. Amino acid sequence: CASSEGRNWETQYF. Combining the CDR3 with reference TRBV19 and TRBJ2-5 gives the whole variable domain DGGITQSPKYLFRKEGQNVTLSCEQNLNHDAMYWYRQDPGQGLRLIYYSQIVNDFQKGDIAEGYSVSREKKESFPLTVTSAQKNPTAFYLCASSEGRNWETQYFGPGTRLLVL.

Only a few counts were recorded for this clone. The chain carries TRBV5-1 and TRBJ2-2, with D perhaps matching TRBD2 (5 bases). In germline, CDR1 is SGHRS, CDR2 YFSETQ. The CDR3 sequence is 15 residues long. The germline V and J ends were trimmed by 0 bases and 1 base, with 7 bases remaining between them. Written as DNA, the CDR3 is TGCGCCAGCAGCTTGGGGAGCGGGAACACCGGGGAGCTGTTTTTT. Translated: CASSLGSGNTGELFF.

This clone appeared once. The V gene is TRBV5-4, the J gene TRBJ2-7; TRBD1 or TRBD2 may be the D gene (5 bases each). Per germline, CDR1 SGHNT and CDR2 YYREEE (reference sequence). The CDR3 covers 13 residues. V was trimmed by 1 base and J by 6 bases, leaving 11 bases between them. CDR3: CASSLSGTGEQYF. CDR3 DNA: TGTGCCAGCAGCTTGTCTGGGACGGGCGAGCAGTACTTC.

The chain employs TRBV7-9 and TRBJ1-4; D not resolved. The CDR3 sequence is 14 residues long. The germline gives CDR1 SEHNR, CDR2 FQNEAQ (reference sequence). Trimming pared 5 bases from V and 8 bases from J, leaving 15 bases between. CDR3 amino acids: CASSHNLNVEKLFF. CDR3 coding DNA: TGTGCCAGCAGCCACAACCTCAATGTGGAAAAACTGTTTTTT.

The chain recombines TRBV5-1 with TRBJ2-6; a possible D gene is TRBD2 (6 bases). The CDR3 is made up of 15 amino acids. CDR1 is SGHRS and CDR2 is YFSETQ in the germline V gene. Deletions cut 6 bases from V and 4 bases from J, with 14 bases between. The CDR3 DNA reads TGCGCCAGCAAGCTTTTGGGAGGAGGGGCCAACGTCCTGACTTTC. Translation gives CASKLLGGGANVLTF.

The chain links TRBV12-3 or TRBV12-4 to TRBJ2-3, with 7 nucleotides matching TRBD2. The V and J ends lost 6 bases and 6 bases, in that order; junction bases with no gene match: 6. This CDR3 contains 13 residues. This chain's CDR3 is CASSPGGWDTQYF. The CDR3 DNA reads TGTGCCAGCAGCCCCGGGGGGTGGGATACGCAGTATTTT.

V and J are TRBV27 and TRBJ2-2, with D maybe TRBD1 (5 bases). V lost 7 bases to trimming and J lost 4 bases, with 10 bases between them. CDR1 MNHEY and CDR2 SMNVEV come from the germline V gene (reference sequence). The CDR3 runs 13 residues. The CDR3 sequence: CASKKGLTGELFF. For the CDR3, the DNA is TGTGCCAGCAAGAAGGGGCTCACCGGGGAGCTGTTTTTT.

This clone was observed a handful of times. V is TRBV6-2 or TRBV6-3 and J is TRBJ1-2; D possibly corresponds to TRBD1 (5 bases). CDR1 and CDR2 (germline): MNHEY, SVGEGT. CDR3 length: 14 amino acids. Trimming stripped 3 bases from V and 8 bases from J, with 16 bases between. Here the CDR3 reads CASSYDSESEGYTF. The CDR3, as DNA: TGTGCCAGCAGTTATGACAGTGAGTCAGAAGGCTACACCTTC.

This rearrangement joins TRBV6-5 to TRBJ1-3; perhaps TRBD1 as D (6 bases). This CDR3 is 13 amino acids long. Germline V CDR1 and CDR2: MNHEY, SVGAGI. V lost 4 bases and J 7 bases, leaving 11 bases between the germline ends. The CDR3 reads CASSSTQGNTIYF. In nucleotides, the CDR3 is TGTGCCAGCAGTTCCACGCAGGGGAACACCATATATTTT.

The chain carries TRBV7-2 and TRBJ1-3; TRBD1 aligns across 9 bases. The CDR3 totals 15 residues. Trimming cost V 6 bases and J 7 bases; bases outside gene matches: 10. Germline values: CDR1 SGHTA, CDR2 FQGNSA. The chain's CDR3 is CASSSRTGEGNTIYF. CDR3 DNA sequence: TGTGCCAGCAGTTCGAGGACAGGGGAGGGGAACACCATATATTTT.

CDR3 in amino acids: CASSPPGVSGNTIYF. CDR3 in DNA: TGTGCCAGCAGTCCCCCAGGGGTGTCTGGAAACACCATATATTTT. V gene TRBV28 combines with J gene TRBJ1-3, with a possible D match to TRBD1 (6 bases). The CDR3 has 15 amino acids. V lost 5 bases and J 1 base, leaving 12 bases between the germline ends. CDR1 MDHEN and CDR2 SYDVKM come from the germline V gene. Full variable domain (remainder filled in from reference TRBV28 and TRBJ1-3): DVKVTQSSRYLVKRTGEKVFLECVQDMDHENMFWYRQDPGLGLRLIYFSYDVKMKEKGDIPEGYSVSREKKERFSLILESASTNQTSMYLCASSPPGVSGNTIYFGEGSWLTVV.

The CDR3 DNA follows: TGTGCCAGCAGCCAAGATCGCGACAGGGCTCTCCGCGAGCAGTACTTC. Its protein is CASSQDRDRALREQYF. The genes are TRBV4-2 and TRBJ2-7; 7 bases map to TRBD1. Germline trimming cut 0 bases from V and 6 bases from J; bases unmatched to any gene: 11. There are 16 residues in the CDR3. Germline CDR1 is LGHNA and CDR2 is YNFKEQ.

V gene TRBV5-1 combines with J gene TRBJ2-7, with D perhaps assigned TRBD1 or TRBD2 (7 bases each). CDR3 length: 15 amino acids. The V end was cut by 4 bases, the J end by 4 bases, with 18 bases between. The germline V gene has CDR1 SGHRS and CDR2 YFSETQ. In DNA, the CDR3 is TGCGCCAGCAGCCTGGAGGGGGCGCGGGAGTACGAGCAGTACTTC. Its protein product is CASSLEGAREYEQYF.

The chain couples TRBV18 to TRBJ1-6; the D is unclear. Germline CDR1 and CDR2: KGHSH and LQKENI. Trimming pared 5 bases from V and 6 bases from J, leaving 5 bases between. This CDR3 region has 12 residues. CDR3 DNA: TGTGCCAGCTCAAGGGTTAATTCACCCCTCCACTTT. Translation gives CASSRVNSPLHF.

V and J are TRBV12-3 or TRBV12-4 and TRBJ1-6; weak D call: TRBD1 (5 bases). This CDR3 spans 12 amino acids. The V end was cut by 8 bases, the J end by 8 bases, with 10 bases between. The CDR3, as DNA: TGTGCCAGCGGACACGAGGATTCACCCCTCCACTTT. Amino acid sequence: CASGHEDSPLHF.

The rearrangement uses TRBV28 and TRBJ2-7; TRBD2 aligns across 8 bases. V trimming: 1 base; J trimming: 2 bases; junction bases outside the gene matches: 1. This CDR3 has 14 amino acids. The germline CDR1 and CDR2 sequences are MDHEN and SYDVKM. The CDR3 DNA follows: TGTGCCAGCAGTTTATATAGCGGGACCTACGAGCAGTACTTC. Its translation is CASSLYSGTYEQYF.

The chain carries TRBV10-1 and TRBJ2-7; D is unclear. V lost 10 bases and J lost 3, with 22 bases in between. This CDR3 is built from 15 residues. Germline values: CDR1 WNHNN, CDR2 SYGVQD (reference sequence). CDR3 region: CATQKNVGSDYEQYF. The CDR3 nucleotides read TGCGCCACCCAGAAGAACGTTGGTTCTGACTACGAGCAGTACTTC.

V gene TRBV5-1 combines with J gene TRBJ2-7, with D unclear. Trimming removed 2 bases at V and 6 bases at J, with 12 bases between. This CDR3 region has 13 residues. Germline CDR1 and CDR2: SGHRS and YFSETQ. CDR3 in amino acids: CASSFSLPGEQYF. In DNA, the CDR3 is TGCGCCAGCAGCTTTAGCCTTCCAGGCGAGCAGTACTTC.

The genes are TRBV2 and TRBJ1-1; 10 bases align to TRBD1. Germline V lookup: CDR1 SNHLY, CDR2 FYNNEI. The CDR3 is 13 residues long. Germline trimming cut 9 bases from V and 3 bases from J; bases unmatched to any gene: 4. CDR3: CARGQGKDTEAFF. The CDR3 nucleotides are TGTGCCAGGGGACAGGGGAAGGACACTGAAGCTTTCTTT.

The chain combines TRBV9 with TRBJ2-7; 11 bases are a match to TRBD2. This CDR3 contains 14 residues. Trimming took 4 bases from V and 3 from J; bases not matched to a gene: 3. Germline CDR1 SGDLS, CDR2 YYNGEE. CDR3 DNA: TGTGCCAGCAGCCCCGGACTAGCGGGCTACGAGCAGTACTTC. Its translation is CASSPGLAGYEQYF.

This chain joins TRBV5-6 and TRBJ2-7; 16 bases align to TRBD2. The trim removed 4 bases at V and 4 bases at J, leaving 11 bases unmatched. The germline V gene has CDR1 SGHDT and CDR2 YYEEEE. This CDR3 comprises 18 residues. This CDR3 is CASSTTGTSGRVGYEQYF. The CDR3 bases are TGTGCCAGCAGCACCACCGGGACTAGCGGGAGGGTCGGGTACGAGCAGTACTTC.

This rearrangement joins TRBV9 to TRBJ2-1, with TRBD2 identical over 10 bases. This CDR3 region has 16 residues. Germline trimming cut 5 bases from V and 9 bases from J; bases unmatched to any gene: 14. Germline values: CDR1 SGDLS, CDR2 YYNGEE. The CDR3 reads CASSSTLLAGGGEQFF. Here the CDR3 DNA reads TGTGCCAGCAGTTCTACCCTTTTAGCGGGAGGCGGTGAGCAGTTCTTC.

This chain joins TRBV5-6 and TRBJ1-1; TRBD1 matches 7 bases. This CDR3 comprises 13 residues. V trimming: 4 bases; J trimming: 6 bases; junction bases outside the gene matches: 6. Germline V gene sequence: CDR1 SGHDT, CDR2 YYEEEE. CDR3 region: CASSRGQAAEAFF. The DNA for the CDR3 is TGTGCCAGCAGCCGCGGACAGGCAGCTGAAGCTTTCTTT.

V and J are TRBV19 and TRBJ1-5; weak D call: TRBD1 (6 bases). CDR1 LNHDA and CDR2 SQIVND come from the germline V gene (reference sequence). The CDR3 is 14 residues long. Trimming pared 9 bases from V and 1 base from J, leaving 13 bases between. The CDR3 reads CASLDGTSNQPQHF. The CDR3 coding sequence is TGTGCCAGCCTGGATGGGACAAGCAATCAGCCCCAGCATTTT.

This sequence joins TRBV2 and TRBJ1-3, with a possible D match to TRBD1 (5 bases). Trimming left V 9 bases short and J 1 base short, with 10 bases between. This CDR3 region has 13 residues. CDR1 and CDR2 (germline): SNHLY, FYNNEI. For the CDR3, the DNA is TGTGCCAGTGTCAGGGATTCTGGAAACACCATATATTTT. Its translation is CASVRDSGNTIYF. The full variable domain, with the rest looked up from reference TRBV2 and TRBJ1-3, is EPEVTQTPSHQVTQMGQEVILRCVPISNHLYFYWYRQILGQKVEFLVSFYNNEISEKSEIFDDQFSVERPDGSNFTLKIRSTKLEDSAMYFCASVRDSGNTIYFGEGSWLTVV.

The rearrangement links TRBV5-5 to TRBJ1-5; unclear D gene. The germline V gene has CDR1 SGHKS and CDR2 YYEKEE (reference sequence). There are 15 residues in the CDR3. Trimming took 0 bases from V and 0 from J, leaving 7 bases between them. The CDR3 region has the DNA TGTGCCAGCAGCTTGGTCTTCTATAGCAATCAGCCCCAGCATTTT. Its translation is CASSLVFYSNQPQHF.

V and J are TRBV11-2 and TRBJ2-3; 9 bases align to TRBD2. The trim removed 5 bases at V and 6 bases at J, leaving 6 bases unmatched. Germline V gene data show CDR1 as SGHAT and CDR2 as FQNNGV. The CDR3 runs 14 residues. The CDR3 here is CASSPGTSRDTQYF. The CDR3 bases are TGTGCCAGCAGCCCTGGGACTAGCAGGGATACGCAGTATTTT.

The V and J genes are TRBV24-1 and TRBJ2-5; 8 bases align to TRBD1. Germline assignment: CDR1 KGHDR and CDR2 SFDVKD. This CDR3 region has 15 residues. Trimming at V came to 1 base and at J to 7 bases, leaving 7 bases not matched to a gene. The CDR3 nucleotides are TGTGCCACCAGTGATTTCCAGGGGGCTTCTAGGACCCAGTACTTC. It translates to CATSDFQGASRTQYF.